These T cell receptor beta chains were read from a single sample in a study of cytomegalovirus exposure and HLA in healthy donors. Data came from immunoSEQ multiplex PCR; TCRdb stores just in-frame clones and leaves some out. This sample carries about 140,000 clones, with approximately 2.6% going to the ten biggest clones. The sequenced sample consisted of PBMCs. The source is a middle-aged man in good health and CMV-seronegative. The CDR3 runs from the conserved cysteine through the conserved F or W. D genes are given only for firm matches.

j_call: TRBJ1-6
cdr3_length: 16
d_call: TRBD1
v_call: TRBV19
cdr3_aa: CASSTQGESYNSPLHF
cdr3_nt: TGTGCCAGTAGTACTCAGGGGGAGTCCTATAATTCACCCCTCCACTTT

j_call: TRBJ2-7
cdr3_length: 15
d_call: .
v_call: TRBV18
cdr3_aa: CASSPLTGSSYEQYF
cdr3_nt: TGTGCCAGCTCACCTTTAACCGGGAGCTCCTACGAGCAGTACTTC

j_call: TRBJ2-4
cdr3_length: 14
d_call: TRBD2
v_call: TRBV5-1
cdr3_aa: CASSLDGGGSRGYF
cdr3_nt: TGCGCCAGCAGCTTGGACGGCGGGGGGTCAAGGGGGTACTTC

j_call: TRBJ2-3
cdr3_length: 13
d_call: .
v_call: TRBV2
cdr3_aa: CASSEAGTDTQYF
cdr3_nt: TGTGCCAGCAGTGAGGCAGGCACAGATACGCAGTATTTT

j_call: TRBJ2-2
cdr3_length: 18
d_call: .
v_call: TRBV7-6
cdr3_aa: CASSLRSGTFKNTGELFF
cdr3_nt: TGTGCCAGCAGCTTACGATCCGGGACATTTAAAAACACCGGGGAGCTGTTTTTT

j_call: TRBJ2-2
cdr3_length: 13
d_call: TRBD1
v_call: TRBV19
cdr3_aa: CASNQDRTGELFF
cdr3_nt: TGTGCCAGTAATCAGGACAGGACCGGGGAGCTGTTTTTT

j_call: TRBJ2-7
cdr3_length: 13
d_call: .
v_call: TRBV14
cdr3_aa: CASSVSGLSEQYF
cdr3_nt: TGTGCCAGCTCCGTTTCGGGTCTCTCCGAGCAGTACTTC

j_call: TRBJ2-3
cdr3_length: 16
d_call: .
v_call: TRBV11-1
cdr3_aa: CASSLGQPSSTDTQYF
cdr3_nt: TGTGCCAGCAGCTTAGGACAGCCTTCTAGCACAGATACGCAGTATTTT

j_call: TRBJ2-4
cdr3_length: 13
d_call: .
v_call: TRBV21-1
cdr3_aa: CASSKKGLNIQYF
cdr3_nt: TGTGCCAGCAGCAAAAAGGGGCTAAACATTCAGTACTTC

j_call: TRBJ2-1
cdr3_length: 15
d_call: TRBD2
v_call: TRBV15
cdr3_aa: CATSSTSGGYNEQFF
cdr3_nt: TGTGCCACCAGCAGTACTAGCGGGGGCTACAATGAGCAGTTCTTC

j_call: TRBJ2-7
cdr3_length: 8
d_call: .
v_call: TRBV11-2
cdr3_aa: CASSSRDF
cdr3_nt: TGTGCCAGCAGCTCCCGGGACTTC

j_call: TRBJ1-5
cdr3_length: 15
d_call: TRBD1
v_call: TRBV7-2
cdr3_aa: CASSFTTGSNQPQHF
cdr3_nt: TGTGCCAGCAGCTTTACGACAGGGAGCAATCAGCCCCAGCATTTT

j_call: TRBJ2-1
cdr3_length: 14
d_call: .
v_call: TRBV5-4
cdr3_aa: CASSLRGAGNEQFF
cdr3_nt: TGTGCCAGCAGCTTGCGGGGGGCGGGGAATGAGCAGTTCTTC

j_call: TRBJ1-2
cdr3_length: 14
d_call: TRBD1
v_call: TRBV19
cdr3_aa: CASSIAGGNYGYTF
cdr3_nt: TGTGCCAGTAGTATAGCAGGGGGGAACTATGGCTACACCTTC

j_call: TRBJ2-7
cdr3_length: 16
d_call: TRBD1
v_call: TRBV5-1
cdr3_aa: CASSPQQGAISYEQYF
cdr3_nt: TGCGCCAGCAGCCCCCAACAGGGGGCCATTTCCTACGAGCAGTACTTC

j_call: TRBJ2-4
cdr3_length: 15
d_call: TRBD1
v_call: TRBV7-9
cdr3_aa: CASSQLGQAKNIQYF
cdr3_nt: TGTGCCAGCAGCCAATTGGGACAGGCCAAAAACATTCAGTACTTC

j_call: TRBJ2-3
cdr3_length: 15
d_call: .
v_call: TRBV29-1
cdr3_aa: CSVVGSSGYTDTQYF
cdr3_nt: TGCAGCGTTGTAGGATCCTCAGGGTATACAGATACGCAGTATTTT